Listed below are T cell receptor beta chains from one sample, sequenced in a study of beta chain features in type 1 diabetes. Libraries were prepared by immunoSEQ multiplex PCR; TCRdb keeps only in-frame clonotypes and omits some of them. Among some 25,000 clones listed, 56% were seen once. Sequenced material: Tregs from blood. The receptors derive from a woman aged 18 to 35 with type 1 diabetes. CDR3s include the opening cysteine and the closing phenylalanine or tryptophan. A D gene is named only where the DNA matches it firmly. The size entry is marked missing in some rows and otherwise reads once, few, many or a size class.

clone_size: NA; j_call: TRBJ1-5; d_call: TRBD1; v_call: TRBV5-1; cdr3_nt: TGCGCCAGCAGCTTGACAGGGGGCGATCAGCCCCAGCATTTT; cdr3_aa: CASSLTGGDQPQHF
clone_size: NA; j_call: TRBJ2-1; d_call: NA; v_call: TRBV7-2; cdr3_nt: TGTGCCAGCAGGGCTACTAGCTCCTCCTACAATGAGCAGTTCTTC; cdr3_aa: CASRATSSSYNEQFF
clone_size: NA; j_call: TRBJ2-3; d_call: TRBD2; v_call: TRBV10-3; cdr3_nt: TGTGCCATCAGTGGGACTAGCGGGATCGCAGATACGCAGTATTTT; cdr3_aa: CAISGTSGIADTQYF
clone_size: NA; j_call: TRBJ1-1; d_call: NA; v_call: TRBV19; cdr3_nt: TGTGCCACCAGCCAGCCTAGCCAGAACACTGAAGCTTTCTTT; cdr3_aa: CATSQPSQNTEAFF
clone_size: NA; j_call: TRBJ1-1; d_call: NA; v_call: TRBV7-9; cdr3_nt: TGTGCCAGCAGCTTCTTCGGAGACACTGAAGCTTTCTTT; cdr3_aa: CASSFFGDTEAFF
clone_size: NA; j_call: TRBJ1-5; d_call: TRBD1; v_call: TRBV5-6; cdr3_nt: TGTGCCAGCAGCTACCGACAGGGGGCCCTACCAGATAACGATCAGCCCCAGCATTTT; cdr3_aa: CASSYRQGALPDNDQPQHF
clone_size: once; j_call: TRBJ2-2; d_call: TRBD2; v_call: TRBV12-5; cdr3_nt: TGTGCTAGTGGTTTGGGGGGCCTCGCGGGAGACACCGGGGAGCTGTTTTTT; cdr3_aa: CASGLGGLAGDTGELFF
clone_size: NA; j_call: TRBJ2-2; d_call: TRBD1; v_call: TRBV11-2; cdr3_nt: TGTGCCAGCAGCTTAGACACAGGGGCCCGCCAGCTGTTTTTT; cdr3_aa: CASSLDTGARQLFF
clone_size: NA; j_call: TRBJ1-3; d_call: NA; v_call: TRBV28; cdr3_nt: TGTGCCAGCAGTTTGACCAGGGGTGGAAACACCATATATTTT; cdr3_aa: CASSLTRGGNTIYF
clone_size: NA; j_call: TRBJ2-2; d_call: TRBD1; v_call: TRBV19; cdr3_nt: TGTGCCTCGGACAGGGGTGCCACCGGGGAGCTGTTTTTT; cdr3_aa: CASDRGATGELFF
clone_size: few; j_call: TRBJ1-1; d_call: TRBD1; v_call: TRBV25-1; cdr3_nt: TGTGCCAGCAGTGGGGACAGGATGAACACTGAAGCTTTCTTT; cdr3_aa: CASSGDRMNTEAFF
clone_size: NA; j_call: TRBJ1-1; d_call: NA; v_call: TRBV5-1; cdr3_nt: TGCGCCAGCAGCATGCCCCACACGAACACTGAAGCTTTCTTT; cdr3_aa: CASSMPHTNTEAFF
clone_size: NA; j_call: TRBJ1-3; d_call: NA; v_call: TRBV30; cdr3_nt: TGTGCCTGGAGTGTACGTGGACATCCTTCTGGAAACACCATATATTTT; cdr3_aa: CAWSVRGHPSGNTIYF
clone_size: NA; j_call: TRBJ1-3; d_call: TRBD1; v_call: TRBV30; cdr3_nt: TGTGCCTGGAACACAGGCGGGACAGCCTCTGGAAACACCATATATTTT; cdr3_aa: CAWNTGGTASGNTIYF
clone_size: NA; j_call: TRBJ2-7; d_call: TRBD2; v_call: TRBV29-1; cdr3_nt: TGCAGCGTGGGCGGACTAGCGGGACTCGGCTCGGACGAGCAGTACTTC; cdr3_aa: CSVGGLAGLGSDEQYF
clone_size: NA; j_call: TRBJ2-5; d_call: NA; v_call: TRBV5-1; cdr3_nt: TGCGCCAGCAGCAGGGGACAAGAGACCCAGTACTTC; cdr3_aa: CASSRGQETQYF
clone_size: once; j_call: TRBJ2-7; d_call: NA; v_call: TRBV28; cdr3_nt: TGTGCCAGCAGTTTAGAGGGCTCCCTTTCCTACGAGCAGTACTTC; cdr3_aa: CASSLEGSLSYEQYF
clone_size: once; j_call: TRBJ2-6; d_call: NA; v_call: TRBV2; cdr3_nt: TGTGCCAGCAGCCCAGGGCAGGGTATTAAGTCTGGGGCCAACGTCCTGACTTTC; cdr3_aa: CASSPGQGIKSGANVLTF
clone_size: NA; j_call: TRBJ1-2; d_call: NA; v_call: TRBV18; cdr3_nt: TGTGCCAGCTCACCCGGGGAGTATGGCTACACCTTC; cdr3_aa: CASSPGEYGYTF
clone_size: NA; j_call: TRBJ2-3; d_call: TRBD1; v_call: TRBV30; cdr3_nt: TGTGCCTGGAGTCCCGGGGACAGGGGCACAGATACGCAGTATTTT; cdr3_aa: CAWSPGDRGTDTQYF
clone_size: NA; j_call: TRBJ1-1; d_call: TRBD1; v_call: TRBV5-1; cdr3_nt: TGCGCCAGCACCAGACAGGGTCCCATGAACACTGAAGCTTTCTTT; cdr3_aa: CASTRQGPMNTEAFF
clone_size: NA; j_call: TRBJ2-4; d_call: TRBD2; v_call: TRBV4-2; cdr3_nt: TGTGCCAGCAGCCAAGGGGGGAGGGAAAACATTCAGTACTTC; cdr3_aa: CASSQGGRENIQYF
clone_size: NA; j_call: TRBJ2-1; d_call: NA; v_call: TRBV7-9; cdr3_nt: TGTGCCAGCAGCAGGACCGGGGACAATGAGCAGTTCTTC; cdr3_aa: CASSRTGDNEQFF
clone_size: NA; j_call: TRBJ1-5; d_call: TRBD1; v_call: TRBV7-2; cdr3_nt: TGTGCCAGCAGCGGACAGGGTGGAATTGATCAGCCCCAGCATTTT; cdr3_aa: CASSGQGGIDQPQHF
clone_size: NA; j_call: TRBJ2-7; d_call: NA; v_call: TRBV18; cdr3_nt: TGTGCCAGCTCACTGTGGGACACTGGCTACGAGCAGTACTTC; cdr3_aa: CASSLWDTGYEQYF
clone_size: NA; j_call: TRBJ1-4; d_call: NA; v_call: TRBV11-3; cdr3_nt: TGTGCCAGCAGCTTAGGCCAACAGGGCGGGAATGAAAAACTGTTTTTT; cdr3_aa: CASSLGQQGGNEKLFF
clone_size: few; j_call: TRBJ2-2; d_call: TRBD2; v_call: TRBV4-1; cdr3_nt: TGCGCCAGCAGCCAGGGGGGACTAGCGGGAGTCGGGACCGGGGAGCTGTTTTTT; cdr3_aa: CASSQGGLAGVGTGELFF
clone_size: few; j_call: TRBJ1-1; d_call: NA; v_call: TRBV29-1; cdr3_nt: TGCAGCGTTAGAGCAGCACGGGACACTGAAGCTTTCTTT; cdr3_aa: CSVRAARDTEAFF
clone_size: NA; j_call: TRBJ2-1; d_call: TRBD2; v_call: TRBV9; cdr3_nt: TGTGCCAGCAGCGTAGGTGGGACTAGTGGGGATGAGCAGTTCTTC; cdr3_aa: CASSVGGTSGDEQFF
clone_size: few; j_call: TRBJ2-5; d_call: NA; v_call: TRBV18; cdr3_nt: TGTGCCAGCTCACCACCGGCCCAGCAAGAGACCCAGTACTTC; cdr3_aa: CASSPPAQQETQYF
clone_size: NA; j_call: TRBJ2-2; d_call: NA; v_call: TRBV9; cdr3_nt: TGTGCCAGCAGCGCTTTCGGGACTCCCGGGGAGCTGTTTTTT; cdr3_aa: CASSAFGTPGELFF
clone_size: NA; j_call: TRBJ2-1; d_call: TRBD2; v_call: TRBV7-8; cdr3_nt: TGTGCCAGCAGCTCGAGGTTCCGGGAGGGGTTCTTC; cdr3_aa: CASSSRFREGFF
clone_size: NA; j_call: TRBJ1-2; d_call: TRBD1; v_call: TRBV7-2; cdr3_nt: TGTGCCAGCAGCTTCCAGATACAGGGGGCGACTAACTATGGCTACACCTTC; cdr3_aa: CASSFQIQGATNYGYTF
clone_size: NA; j_call: TRBJ2-5; d_call: NA; v_call: TRBV7-2; cdr3_nt: TGTGCCAGCAGCCGTGACAGGCAAGCTGAGACCCAGTACTTC; cdr3_aa: CASSRDRQAETQYF
clone_size: NA; j_call: TRBJ1-3; d_call: NA; v_call: TRBV5-1; cdr3_nt: TGCGCCAGCAGCTTGGAAAACCTAGTAAGCTCTGGAAACACCATATATTTT; cdr3_aa: CASSLENLVSSGNTIYF
clone_size: NA; j_call: TRBJ2-3; d_call: TRBD2; v_call: TRBV29-1; cdr3_nt: TGCAGCGTTGCCGGGAGGGTGGGGGATACGCAGTATTTT; cdr3_aa: CSVAGRVGDTQYF
clone_size: NA; j_call: TRBJ1-1; d_call: NA; v_call: TRBV6-6; cdr3_nt: TGTGCCAGCAGTCGGGAAGCGGACACTGAAGCTTTCTTT; cdr3_aa: CASSREADTEAFF
clone_size: NA; j_call: TRBJ2-3; d_call: NA; v_call: TRBV30; cdr3_nt: TGTGCCTGGAGTGTACTTCTTGGAGATACGCAGTATTTT; cdr3_aa: CAWSVLLGDTQYF
clone_size: NA; j_call: TRBJ2-1; d_call: TRBD2; v_call: TRBV7-2; cdr3_nt: TGTGCCAGCAGCTTCCTAGCGGGGAACAATGAGCAGTTCTTC; cdr3_aa: CASSFLAGNNEQFF
clone_size: NA; j_call: TRBJ1-2; d_call: NA; v_call: TRBV7-2; cdr3_nt: TGTGCCAGCAGCAGAAACGCGGGCCCGACTATCTATGGCTACACCTTC; cdr3_aa: CASSRNAGPTIYGYTF
clone_size: NA; j_call: TRBJ2-6; d_call: NA; v_call: TRBV18; cdr3_nt: TGTGCCAGCTCTTTGCAAGGGGCATCTCGCTCTGGGGCCAACGTCCTGACTTTC; cdr3_aa: CASSLQGASRSGANVLTF
clone_size: few; j_call: TRBJ2-2; d_call: TRBD1; v_call: TRBV5-1; cdr3_nt: TGCGCCAGCAGCGCCTCCGGGACAGGGGGCACCGGGGAGCTGTTTTTT; cdr3_aa: CASSASGTGGTGELFF
clone_size: NA; j_call: TRBJ1-1; d_call: NA; v_call: TRBV6-6; cdr3_nt: TGTGCCAGCAGTTACGGTGTTGGCCTCGGGTACACTGAAGCTTTCTTT; cdr3_aa: CASSYGVGLGYTEAFF
clone_size: NA; j_call: TRBJ2-7; d_call: NA; v_call: TRBV11-2; cdr3_nt: TGTGCCAGCACCCCTACCTTCTACGAGCAGTACTTC; cdr3_aa: CASTPTFYEQYF